The clone carrying this T cell receptor beta chain is deemed medium-sized. The antigen is unknown. The data are from a study of spatial heterogeneity in lung cancer. About the research overall: Combinations of a unique TCR and a UMI were tallied in raw reads, and on average each appeared more than ten times. Points from the study as a whole: Ubiquitous expanded TCR counts tracked ubiquitous nonsynonymous mutations, and regional counts tracked regional ones. Counts of expanded intratumoral alpha and beta TCRs tracked tumor mutation counts.

A unique molecular identifier was attached to every TCR cDNA molecule. One entry per CDR3 protein results from TCRdb running MiXCR on the 5' RACE reads. This table has around 95,000 distinct CDR3 sequences, 3.5% to 5% appearing once. The germline gives CDR1 DFQATT, CDR2 SNEGSKA (reference sequence). Trimming removed 3 bases at V and 4 bases at J, with 14 bases between. There are 14 residues in the CDR3. Stated time point: sample taken at primary tumor resection. Tumor, nontumor lung or frozen PBMC supplied whole RNA that was sequenced unsorted. The V call is TRBV20-1, the J call TRBJ2-3; D is possibly TRBD1 (6 bases). The TCR originated in a male donor with early-stage non-small cell lung cancer. Sample: lung tumor tissue, taken at surgery. CDR3 in amino acids: CSASRSGGADTQYF. The CDR3 nucleotides read TGCAGTGCTAGCCGGAGTGGGGGCGCAGATACGCAGTATTTT.